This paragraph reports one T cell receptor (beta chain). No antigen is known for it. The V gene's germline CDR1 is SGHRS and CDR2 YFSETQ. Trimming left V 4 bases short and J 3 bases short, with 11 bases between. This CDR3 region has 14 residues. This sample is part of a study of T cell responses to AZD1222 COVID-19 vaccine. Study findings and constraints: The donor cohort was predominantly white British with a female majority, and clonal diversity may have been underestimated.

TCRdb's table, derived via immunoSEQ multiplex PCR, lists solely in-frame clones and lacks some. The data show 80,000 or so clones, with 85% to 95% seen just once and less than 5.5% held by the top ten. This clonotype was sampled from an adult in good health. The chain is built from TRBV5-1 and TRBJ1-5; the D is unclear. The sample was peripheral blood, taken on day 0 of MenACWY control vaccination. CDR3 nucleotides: TGCGCCAGCAGCCAGGAGGGTCTCAATCAGCCCCAGCATTTT. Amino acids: CASSQEGLNQPQHF.